Sequencing of this T cell receptor (beta chain) was carried out in a study of T cell changes during pregnancy in multiple sclerosis. The CDR3 spans 13 residues. V was clipped by 5 bases and J by 7 bases, with 15 bases between them. Germline-derived CDR1 and CDR2 are SGHDN and FVKESK. The data were produced by immunoSEQ multiplex PCR, yet TCRdb's version contains in-frame clones alone and is incomplete. The sample holds about 28,000 clones; roughly 91% are singletons and the top ten take about 3.5%. The source of this sequence is a female donor in good health, enrolled as a control in a pregnancy study. The sample in question was CD4+ T cells from peripheral blood mononuclear cells, obtained in the first trimester of pregnancy. The rearrangement uses TRBV14 and TRBJ2-7; possible D gene TRBD2, 6 bases. The CDR3 spells CASSSNLGGEQYF. Written as DNA, the CDR3 is TGTGCCAGCAGCTCGAACCTGGGGGGTGAGCAGTACTTC.